This T cell receptor beta chain was found in a study of control samples from healthy donors and cancer patients. V lost 7 bases to trimming and J lost 4 bases; unmatched junction nucleotides: 11. The CDR3 length is 15 residues. CDR1 is SGHAT, CDR2 FQNNGV, per germline. Assay used: immunoSEQ multiplex PCR; TCRdb lists only in-frame clones, some missing. Among about 120,000 clones, more than 75% were seen once, and the ten largest hold about 8.7%. This receptor was identified in a man in his forties or fifties in good health. The V gene is TRBV11-2, the J gene TRBJ1-2, with 8 bases identical to TRBD1. Sequencing was done on a sample of blood. Written as DNA, the CDR3 is TGTGCCAGCACCCCTGGCCAGGGGGCCTTCTATGGCTACACCTTC. It is translated as CASTPGQGAFYGYTF.